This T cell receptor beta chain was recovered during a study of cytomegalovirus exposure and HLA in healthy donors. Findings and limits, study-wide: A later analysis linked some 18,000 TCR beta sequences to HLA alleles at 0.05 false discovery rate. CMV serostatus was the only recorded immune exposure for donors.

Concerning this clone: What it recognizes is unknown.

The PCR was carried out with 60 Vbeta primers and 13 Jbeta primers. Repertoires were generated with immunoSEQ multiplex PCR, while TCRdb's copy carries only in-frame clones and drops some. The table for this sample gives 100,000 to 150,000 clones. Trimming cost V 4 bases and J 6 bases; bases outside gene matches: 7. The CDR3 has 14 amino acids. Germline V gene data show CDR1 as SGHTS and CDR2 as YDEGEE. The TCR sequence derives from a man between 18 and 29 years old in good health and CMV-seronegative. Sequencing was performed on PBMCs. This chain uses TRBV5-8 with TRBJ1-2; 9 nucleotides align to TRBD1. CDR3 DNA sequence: TGTGCCAGCAGCATAGGACAGGGGTGGAATGGCTACACCTTC. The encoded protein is CASSIGQGWNGYTF.